This is a list of T cell receptor beta chains from one sample in a study of ipilimumab plus nivolumab after autologous stem cell transplantation. Sequenced by immunoSEQ multiplex PCR; TCRdb stores in-frame clones only, minus some. The sample lists 15,000 or so clones, 80% to 90% occurring once. The material sequenced was PBMCs, taken in a trial of ipilimumab plus nivolumab as post-transplant consolidation. The receptors shown here come from a male donor with diffuse large B-cell lymphoma. Each CDR3 is given with its conserved first and last residue.

>TRBJ1-5|TRBV19
CASSIPGQGFNQPQHF
>TRBJ2-5|TRBV19
CASSIDPVAGKTQYF
>TRBJ2-5|TRBV10-1
CASSEKREGQETQYF
>TRBJ1-1|TRBV15
CATSRDSMGEAFF
>TRBJ1-2|TRBV7-2
CASSPSRGNNYGYTF
>TRBJ1-1|TRBV30
CAWKGEENTEAFF
>TRBJ2-3|TRBV11-2
CASSLDGGGGGDTQYF
>TRBJ1-1|TRBV5-1
CASSIQGQNTEAFF
>TRBJ2-2|TRBV9
CASSERQELTGELFF
>TRBJ2-2|TRBV19
CATTDRGRTGELFF
>TRBJ2-1|TRBV5-1
CASSDRTGEPYNEQFF
>TRBJ2-2|TRBV9
CASRLAAGTGELFF
>TRBJ2-7|TRBV7-9
CASSLNSPYEQYF
>TRBJ2-5|TRBV5-6
CASRGDGGFQETQYF
>.|TRBV6-1
CASSADWSSYEQYF
>TRBJ2-1|TRBV9
CASSVGLGGNEQFF
>TRBJ2-3|TRBV25-1
CASSEADADTQYF
>TRBJ2-3|TRBV6-4
CASSALATLADTQYF
>TRBJ2-5|TRBV19
CATRDLGGVETQYF
>TRBJ1-5|TRBV7-9
CASSLVDRGNQPQHF
>TRBJ2-1|TRBV27
CASSFEAGEYNEQFF
>TRBJ1-2|TRBV5-4
CASSLAVPGDYGYTF
>TRBJ2-7|TRBV18
CASSSITDRGPYEQYF
>TRBJ1-2|TRBV7-9
CASSRLEGVYGYTF
>TRBJ2-7|TRBV5-4
CASSTQGHEQYF
>TRBJ1-5|TRBV12-5
CASGLDIPSNQPQHF
>TRBJ2-6|TRBV30
CAWGQLLSGANVLTF
>TRBJ1-1|TRBV6-5
CASSSGNVEAFF
>TRBJ2-2|TRBV19
CASSMVWSSVGGELFF
>TRBJ1-1|TRBV12-5
CASEGGGWAGAEAFF
>TRBJ2-2|TRBV9
CASSSGGGARIPGELFF
>TRBJ1-3|TRBV7-8
CASSLVPGMRSSGNTIYF
>TRBJ2-4|TRBV11-3
CASSRDKAKNIQYF
>TRBJ1-1|TRBV6-1
CASTWTEAFF
>TRBJ2-3|TRBV19
CASRLAASTDTQYF
>TRBJ1-3|TRBV6-5
CASIQGTASGNTIYF
>TRBJ1-5|TRBV11-2
CASSRTVAGPQHF
>TRBJ2-3|TRBV14
CASSQGRGLVLMDTQYF
>TRBJ2-5|TRBV6-5
CASSGQGEETQYF
>TRBJ2-6|TRBV27
CASSLNPGANVLTF